This T cell receptor beta chain was sequenced in a study of TIL therapy for anti-PD-1-resistant metastatic lung cancer (dated by TCRdb to the early 2020s). At the level of the whole study: Enrolled patients had a median age of 54 years (range about 38-75) and a median tumor PD-L1 proportion score of less than 7%. Clonotypes were tracked across tumor, expanded TIL product and serial blood samples by T cell receptor beta sequencing of tumor and peripheral blood. A median non-synonymous tumor mutation burden of roughly 1.4 mutations per megabase was determined across the cohort by whole-exome sequencing. Most of the cohort had lung adenocarcinoma, including a few EGFR-mutant tumors and two ALK-rearranged tumors, and half of the patients were either current or former smokers.

Reading the label with the study, this specimen's time point is: pre-treatment sample, taken before nivolumab and TIL therapy. Baseline tumor samples were excised metastases, mostly pleural nodules or supraclavicular lymph nodes, from the same resection used to grow TIL. Tumors were collected before any PD-1/PD-L1 blockade, after which patients were given nivolumab, and patients who progressed were given lymphodepletion, an infusion of expanded TIL and IL-2. Between late 2017 and early 2020, a dual-center phase I trial enrolled adults who had stage 4 NSCLC. Samples came from a single-arm, open-label phase I trial of tumor-infiltrating lymphocyte therapy with nivolumab in advanced non-small cell lung cancer. Portions of each resected tumor were snap-frozen in liquid nitrogen and were stored at -80 degrees C. Tumor regions of interest were selected on H&E sections using laser-capture macrodissection, ground into roughly 15 mg aliquots, and extracted using Qiagen Allprep kits.

Using bias-controlled multiplex PCR with the immunoSEQ v3 hsTCRB kit, the TCR beta CDR3 regions were amplified from genomic DNA. TCR libraries were sequenced on an Illumina NextSeq 500 to 2 million to 2.5 million read pairs for survey level or roughly 4.5-6.5 million for deep level. In the paper's pipeline: V, D and J genes were assigned, non-productive sequences were removed, and clonality was reported by immunoSEQ Analyzer software. Repertoires of infused TIL and blood were compared using productive Simpson clonality and the Morisita overlap index of productive TRB rearrangements. This is the immuneACCESS table as TCRdb keeps it, with only in-frame sequences that have V and J called. A part of the clones is gone; compared with another copy, unresolved V genes explain less than half, and the rest is unexplained. The V and J calls and clone size were taken over from that table, and D and trimming were inferred from the DNA. The sample contains about 13,000 clones, 66% of them found a single time. The top ten clones comprise roughly 9% of the sample.

The germline V gene (reference sequence) gives CDR1 as LNHDA and CDR2 as SQIVND. The CDR3 spans 15 residues, from the cysteine through the phenylalanine. Only the CDR3 part of the read is kept: 45 bases, read in frame from the first base. The V end loses 3 bases and the J end loses 1 base, and a stretch of 9 bases separates them. Broader findings and caveats from the paper: The cohort was highly selected, including more treatment-naive, never-smoker and oncogene-addicted patients than is typical, which limits generalizability. The study protocol defined all tumor marker inferences as exploratory. High clonal turnover was observed in TIL culture, with many enriched product clones not detected in the baseline tumor, which suggested clonal contraction rather than faithful expansion. Higher clonality and lower diversity were observed in expanded TIL cultures than in baseline intratumoral T cells (median clonality approximately 6.4% vs 31%, p < 0.0001).

Worth noting for this clone: Its antigen remains unidentified. The input lacks base qualities; no much larger clone sits a single base away.

The chain employs TRBV19 and TRBJ2-2; the D gene is unclear. The source was tumor tissue, collected at baseline. This TCR derives from a woman aged 25-85 years with non-small cell lung cancer. The bases read TGTGCCAGTAGTATCCGCGGACGGAACACCGGGGAGCTGTTTTTT. It translates as CASSIRGRNTGELFF.